A selection of T cell receptor beta chains follows, all from one sample in a study of blood T cell repertoires in COVID-19. TCRdb keeps only in-frame clones here, not all; method: immunoSEQ multiplex PCR. The sample lists approximately 160,000 clones; over 90% were seen once. Specimen: peripheral blood. The receptors come from a woman between 55 and 75 years old with COVID-19, enrolled during active disease. CDR3s include the opening cysteine and the closing phenylalanine or tryptophan. D genes are given only for firm matches.

cdr3_aa: CASSFLPPTANEQFF; v_call: TRBV5-1; d_call: .; j_call: TRBJ2-1
cdr3_aa: CASSLESGGYGYTF; v_call: TRBV27; d_call: TRBD1; j_call: TRBJ1-2
cdr3_aa: CASSLVGRHQEQYF; v_call: TRBV5-4; d_call: .; j_call: TRBJ2-7
cdr3_aa: CASSPQGGPNYGYTF; v_call: TRBV7-9; d_call: .; j_call: TRBJ1-2
cdr3_aa: CAISNTGGSNQPQHF; v_call: TRBV10-3; d_call: TRBD1; j_call: TRBJ1-5
cdr3_aa: CASSTNGQNTEAFF; v_call: TRBV19; d_call: .; j_call: TRBJ1-1
cdr3_aa: CASSLNVGTEKFF; v_call: TRBV7-3; d_call: .; j_call: TRBJ2-1
cdr3_aa: CASSDTGGREETQYF; v_call: TRBV7-3; d_call: TRBD1; j_call: TRBJ2-5
cdr3_aa: CASGLYQQGWNTEAFF; v_call: TRBV12-5; d_call: .; j_call: TRBJ1-1
cdr3_aa: CASSARQEPFVKNIQYF; v_call: TRBV11-2; d_call: .; j_call: TRBJ2-4
cdr3_aa: CASTYGGTDTQYF; v_call: TRBV5-4; d_call: .; j_call: TRBJ2-3
cdr3_aa: CASSQGARGFSPLHF; v_call: TRBV19; d_call: .; j_call: TRBJ1-6
cdr3_aa: CASYKREIYGYTF; v_call: TRBV7-9; d_call: .; j_call: TRBJ1-2
cdr3_aa: CASSTRDTQGAFF; v_call: TRBV6-2/TRBV6-3; d_call: .; j_call: TRBJ1-1
cdr3_aa: CASGNSGSPKGNTIYF; v_call: TRBV12-5; d_call: .; j_call: TRBJ1-3
cdr3_aa: CASTRANYGYTF; v_call: TRBV6-5; d_call: .; j_call: TRBJ1-2
cdr3_aa: CSASIPAGGEEQFF; v_call: TRBV20-1; d_call: TRBD1; j_call: TRBJ2-1
cdr3_aa: CASSHPGLFPTEQYF; v_call: TRBV23-1; d_call: .; j_call: TRBJ2-7
cdr3_aa: CASSLLGAGNSPLHF; v_call: TRBV5-1; d_call: .; j_call: TRBJ1-6
cdr3_aa: CANHQRVQAGLNSPLHF; v_call: TRBV5-1; d_call: .; j_call: TRBJ1-6
cdr3_aa: CASSYNPAGNYGYTF; v_call: TRBV6-5; d_call: .; j_call: TRBJ1-2
cdr3_aa: CAWSVGTGLYGYTF; v_call: TRBV30; d_call: TRBD1; j_call: TRBJ1-2
cdr3_aa: CASSLGQGGTEQYF; v_call: TRBV5-1; d_call: .; j_call: TRBJ2-7
cdr3_aa: CASSQAVIGNTIYF; v_call: TRBV14; d_call: .; j_call: TRBJ1-3
cdr3_aa: CASSLPGGQPQHF; v_call: TRBV5-8; d_call: .; j_call: TRBJ1-5
cdr3_aa: CASSLLQGTYEQYF; v_call: TRBV5-6; d_call: .; j_call: TRBJ2-7
cdr3_aa: CASTQDRGSEKLFF; v_call: TRBV5-6; d_call: TRBD1; j_call: TRBJ1-4
cdr3_aa: CASSFRVDKLFF; v_call: TRBV5-5; d_call: .; j_call: TRBJ1-4
cdr3_aa: CASSTVDSSSYEQYF; v_call: TRBV21-1; d_call: .; j_call: TRBJ2-7
cdr3_aa: CASSSGTSGVYEQFF; v_call: TRBV6-5; d_call: TRBD2; j_call: TRBJ2-1
cdr3_aa: CASSIGSGNSPLHF; v_call: TRBV19; d_call: .; j_call: TRBJ1-6
cdr3_aa: CASSNRQNTEAFF; v_call: TRBV7-9; d_call: .; j_call: TRBJ1-1
cdr3_aa: CASSYRSGTEAFF; v_call: TRBV6-2/TRBV6-3; d_call: .; j_call: TRBJ1-1
cdr3_aa: CACRGDYNSPLHF; v_call: TRBV30; d_call: .; j_call: TRBJ1-6
cdr3_aa: CASSLTGISNQPQHF; v_call: TRBV5-1; d_call: .; j_call: TRBJ1-5
cdr3_aa: CASSVGQVEDEQYF; v_call: TRBV9; d_call: .; j_call: TRBJ2-7
cdr3_aa: CASSKTGVREKLFF; v_call: TRBV19; d_call: TRBD1; j_call: TRBJ1-4
cdr3_aa: CASSVGSRGGSETEQYF; v_call: TRBV9; d_call: .; j_call: TRBJ2-7
cdr3_aa: CASSYGASFGTGELFF; v_call: TRBV6-5; d_call: .; j_call: TRBJ2-2
cdr3_aa: CASSETENYEQYF; v_call: TRBV2; d_call: .; j_call: TRBJ2-7
cdr3_aa: CASSPDRATDTQYF; v_call: TRBV19; d_call: TRBD1; j_call: TRBJ2-3
cdr3_aa: CSVVDTADQPQHF; v_call: TRBV29-1; d_call: .; j_call: TRBJ1-5
cdr3_aa: CASSLGLLSGNTIYF; v_call: TRBV5-1; d_call: .; j_call: TRBJ1-3
cdr3_aa: CSVRDRSNTGELFF; v_call: TRBV29-1; d_call: TRBD1; j_call: TRBJ2-2
cdr3_aa: CASSQGGFSYEQYF; v_call: TRBV5-1; d_call: .; j_call: TRBJ2-7
cdr3_aa: CASSQGANTEAFF; v_call: TRBV4-3; d_call: .; j_call: TRBJ1-1
cdr3_aa: CASSLGQNYNEQFF; v_call: TRBV5-1; d_call: .; j_call: TRBJ2-1
cdr3_aa: CASSVGQGGYTF; v_call: TRBV9; d_call: TRBD1; j_call: TRBJ1-2
cdr3_aa: CASRALWHPGANVLTF; v_call: TRBV6-9; d_call: .; j_call: TRBJ2-6
cdr3_aa: CASSSDWLNTEAFF; v_call: TRBV11-1; d_call: .; j_call: TRBJ1-1
cdr3_aa: CAIKAGQAHYGYTF; v_call: TRBV10-3; d_call: TRBD1; j_call: TRBJ1-2